The T cell receptor (beta chain) under discussion was sequenced for a study of OX40 agonist ivuxolimab in advanced cancers. The wider study: Patients received intravenous ivuxolimab every 2 weeks at 0.01 to 10 mg/kg. Of the patients, three showed partial responses, one with hepatocellular carcinoma and two with cutaneous melanoma. Head and neck, renal cell, melanoma or hepatocellular carcinoma were the cancers that dose-escalation patients had.

The V gene's germline CDR1 is MNHEY and CDR2 SMNVEV (reference sequence). This CDR3 spans 15 amino acids. V lost 1 base and J lost 7, with 13 bases in between. Sequenced by immunoSEQ multiplex PCR; TCRdb stores in-frame clones only, minus some. The sample includes roughly 62,000 clones, more than 70% of them seen just once. The chain joins TRBV27 to TRBJ1-4; D is ambiguous. This material consisted of CD4+ or CD8+ T cells sorted from blood, taken in a trial of the OX40 agonist ivuxolimab. This TCR was sampled from an adult with an advanced solid tumor such as melanoma, head and neck, liver or kidney cancer. Here the CDR3 DNA reads TGTGCCAGCAGTTTATTCGGCCGGTCAGGTGAAAAACTGTTTTTT. Its protein is CASSLFGRSGEKLFF.